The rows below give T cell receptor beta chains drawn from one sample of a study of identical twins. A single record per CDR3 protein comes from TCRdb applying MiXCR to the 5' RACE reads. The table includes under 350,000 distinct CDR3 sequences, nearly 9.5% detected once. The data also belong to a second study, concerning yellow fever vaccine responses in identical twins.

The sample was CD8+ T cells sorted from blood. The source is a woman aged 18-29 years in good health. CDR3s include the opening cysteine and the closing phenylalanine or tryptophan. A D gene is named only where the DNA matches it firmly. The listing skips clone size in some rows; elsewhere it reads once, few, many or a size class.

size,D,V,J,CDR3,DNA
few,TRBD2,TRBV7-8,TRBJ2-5,CASSLGTSGSRGETQYF,TGTGCCAGCAGCTTAGGGACTAGCGGGAGTCGCGGAGAGACCCAGTACTTC
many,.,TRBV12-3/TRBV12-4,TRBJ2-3,CASKRTTDTQYF,TGTGCCAGCAAACGTACAACAGATACGCAGTATTTT
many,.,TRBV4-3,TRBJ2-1,CASSQDWAGYYNEQFF,TGCGCCAGCAGCCAAGATTGGGCAGGGTATTACAATGAGCAGTTCTTC
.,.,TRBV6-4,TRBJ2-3,CASSALPGLTDTQYF,TGTGCCAGCAGTGCTTTACCGGGACTTACAGATACGCAGTATTTT
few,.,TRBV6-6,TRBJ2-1,CASCRGWDEQFF,TGTGCCAGCTGTAGGGGCTGGGATGAGCAGTTCTTC
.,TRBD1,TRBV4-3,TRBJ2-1,CASSPTGTDNEQFF,TGCGCCAGCAGCCCGACAGGGACCGACAATGAGCAGTTCTTC
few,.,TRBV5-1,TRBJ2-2,CASSGHGELFF,TGCGCCAGCAGTGGGCATGGGGAGCTGTTTTTT
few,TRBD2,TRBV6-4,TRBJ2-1,CASSDQREGSNEQFF,TGTGCCAGCAGTGATCAGCGGGAGGGAAGCAATGAGCAGTTCTTC
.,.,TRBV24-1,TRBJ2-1,CATSDGVNEQFF,TGTGCCACCAGTGATGGGGTAAATGAGCAGTTCTTC
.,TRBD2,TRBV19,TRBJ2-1,CASRPGGRSSYNEQFF,TGTGCCAGTAGACCCGGGGGGAGGAGCTCCTACAATGAGCAGTTCTTC
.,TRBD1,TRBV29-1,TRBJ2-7,CSVEDTGEGYEQYF,TGCAGCGTTGAAGATACAGGGGAAGGCTACGAGCAGTACTTC
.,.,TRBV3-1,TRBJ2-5,CASSRTDQETQYF,TGTGCCAGCAGCAGGACAGACCAAGAGACCCAGTACTTC
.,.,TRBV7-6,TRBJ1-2,CASSDGTFGGYTF,TGTGCCAGCAGCGACGGGACTTTCGGTGGCTACACCTTC
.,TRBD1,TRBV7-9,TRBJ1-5,CASSSRDRAMEPQHF,TGTGCCAGCAGCTCACGGGACAGGGCTATGGAGCCCCAGCATTTT
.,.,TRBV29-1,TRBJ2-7,CSVGSVSYEQYF,TGCAGCGTCGGTTCAGTTTCCTACGAGCAGTACTTC
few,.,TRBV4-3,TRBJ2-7,CASSHWGGTDSYEQYF,TGCGCCAGCAGCCATTGGGGAGGGACAGACTCCTACGAGCAGTACTTC